These 29 T cell receptor beta chains came from one sample sequenced in a study of blood T cell repertoires in COVID-19. Here immunoSEQ multiplex PCR was the method, and the copy in TCRdb shows in-frame clones only, minus some. The sample lists about 78,000 clones, roughly 91% seen once, with 0.95% to 1.3% in the top ten. Specimen: peripheral blood. The receptors were sampled from a woman in her forties or fifties in a cohort sampled during active COVID-19.

Here the CDR3 reads CASSLSLAGALEQFF. CDR3 nucleotides: TGTGCCAGCAGTTTATCTTTAGCGGGGGCATTGGAGCAGTTCTTC. V gene TRBV28 combines with J gene TRBJ2-1, with 9 bases fitting TRBD2. J lost 10 bases, V lost 1 base, and 8 bases had no gene match. The germline gives CDR1 MDHEN, CDR2 SYDVKM. The CDR3 length is 15 residues.

CDR3 coding DNA: TGTGCCAGCAGCTTAGGCAGAGCGGGAACTGAAGCTTTCTTT. Its translation: CASSLGRAGTEAFF. J is TRBJ1-1 and V is TRBV7-2, with D uncertain. Per germline, CDR1 SGHTA and CDR2 FQGNSA. The CDR3 extends over 14 amino acids. V was trimmed by 1 base and J by 5 bases, leaving 11 bases between them.

V and J are TRBV7-2 and TRBJ1-5, with D unclear. The germline V and J ends were trimmed by 0 bases and 8 bases, with 14 bases remaining between them. The germline CDR1 and CDR2 sequences are SGHTA and FQGNSA. This CDR3 is 15 amino acids long. CDR3 loop: CASSLASAGGEPQHF. The CDR3 bases are TGTGCCAGCAGCTTAGCTTCGGCAGGAGGTGAGCCCCAGCATTTT.

The rearrangement links TRBV11-2 to TRBJ2-3; 11 bases are shared with TRBD2. The CDR3 is 17 amino acids. V was pared by 4 bases and J by 1 base, with 7 bases of the junction left unmatched. Looked up from germline, CDR1 is SGHAT and CDR2 is FQNNGV. The DNA of the CDR3 is TGTGCCAGCAGCTCGGGGACTAGCGGTTATCGCACAGATACGCAGTATTTT. It codes for CASSSGTSGYRTDTQYF.

The chain has TRBV5-5 and TRBJ2-2, with TRBD1 as a possible D gene (6 bases). With 0 bases removed from V and 4 bases from J, the gap between germline ends came to 7 bases. This CDR3 is built from 14 residues. Per the germline V gene, CDR1 is SGHKS and CDR2 is YYEKEE (reference sequence). CDR3 loop: CASSLGDITGELFF. In nucleotides, the CDR3 is TGTGCCAGCAGCTTGGGGGACATCACCGGGGAGCTGTTTTTT.

This chain connects TRBV4-1 to TRBJ2-3; 10 bases align to TRBD2. Looked up from germline, CDR1 is MGHRA and CDR2 is YSYEKL. The CDR3 runs 20 residues. Losses at the gene ends were 1 base for V and 7 bases for J; bases not matched to a gene: 20. The CDR3 spells CASSQVGPFSPSGRGYTQYF. The CDR3 nucleotides read TGCGCCAGCAGCCAAGTTGGCCCCTTCTCCCCTAGCGGGAGAGGGTATACGCAGTATTTT.

J is TRBJ2-2 and V is TRBV7-9; D perhaps matches TRBD2 (5 bases). Germline loops: CDR1 SEHNR, CDR2 FQNEAQ (reference sequence). The CDR3 spans 15 residues. V lost 3 bases, J lost 0 bases, and 8 bases lay in between. The DNA of the CDR3 is TGTGCCAGCAGCTTGAGCGGAGCGAACACCGGGGAGCTGTTTTTT. It is translated as CASSLSGANTGELFF.

The J gene is TRBJ2-3, the V gene TRBV24-1; 9 bases are a match to TRBD1. The CDR3 spans 15 residues. The germline gives CDR1 KGHDR, CDR2 SFDVKD. The junction had 7 bases not matched to a gene; V was cut back by 7 bases and J by 3 bases. The CDR3 DNA reads TGTGCCACCAGGGGAGGGGACAGGGTGACAGATACGCAGTATTTT. This encodes CATRGGDRVTDTQYF.

This clone has only one observation. The V and J genes are TRBV7-9 and TRBJ2-7; TRBD2 aligns across 12 bases. The CDR3 covers 15 residues. After removal of 3 bases from V and 6 bases from J, the junction contained 6 bases not matched to a gene. The V gene's germline CDR1 is SEHNR and CDR2 FQNEAQ (reference sequence). The CDR3 nucleotides are TGTGCCAGCAGCTTGGCGCTAGCGGGAGGGTTCGAGCAGTACTTC. It codes for CASSLALAGGFEQYF.

The rearrangement joins TRBV27 to TRBJ1-1; TRBD1 is a possible D gene (5 bases). In germline, CDR1 is MNHEY, CDR2 SMNVEV (reference sequence). This CDR3 has 14 amino acids. V gave up 2 bases and J gave up 2 bases, with 9 bases separating them. This CDR3 is CASSLGGTNTEAFF. In nucleotides, the CDR3 is TGTGCCAGCAGTTTAGGGGGGACCAACACTGAAGCTTTCTTT.

This clone turned up a few times. The gene calls are TRBV7-9 and TRBJ1-3, with 9 bases aligning to TRBD1. V was pared by 7 bases and J by 0 bases, with 7 bases of the junction left unmatched. This CDR3 spans 16 amino acids. Germline CDR1 is SEHNR and CDR2 is FQNEAQ (reference sequence). CDR3 region: CASNPGQGASGNTIYF. Here the CDR3 DNA reads TGTGCCAGCAATCCGGGACAGGGCGCCTCTGGAAACACCATATATTTT.

The rearrangement links TRBV28 to TRBJ2-7; 7 bases match TRBD1. Germline CDR1 and CDR2: MDHEN and SYDVKM. CDR3 length equals 14 residues. V lost 3 bases and J lost 2; bases outside the gene matches: 4. DNA of the CDR3: TGTGCCAGCAGTTTGACAGGGAGAGCCTACGAGCAGTACTTC. Amino acid sequence: CASSLTGRAYEQYF.

In this sample, this clone turned up a few times. The V gene is TRBV19, the J gene TRBJ1-5; no reliable D call. This CDR3 region has 12 residues. Germline V gives CDR1 LNHDA, CDR2 SQIVND (reference sequence). V lost 0 bases and J lost 11, with 8 bases in between. CDR3 loop: CASSIDLVAQHF. The DNA of the CDR3 is TGTGCCAGTAGTATAGATTTAGTGGCCCAGCATTTT.

V and J are TRBV29-1 and TRBJ1-2; no firm D call. The CDR3 covers 12 residues. Deletions cut 2 bases from V and 4 bases from J, with 8 bases between. Germline lookup yields CDR1 SQVTM and CDR2 ANQGSEA. CDR3 nucleotide sequence: TGCAGCGTTGAACCTAACAGCTATGGCTACACCTTC. Its translation is CSVEPNSYGYTF.

The chain recombines TRBV7-8 with TRBJ1-2; 7 bases fit TRBD1. Germline V gene lookup returns CDR1 SGHVS and CDR2 FQNEAQ. The CDR3 has 16 residues. Trimming took 5 bases from V and 8 from J; bases not matched to a gene: 17. As DNA, the CDR3 is TGTGCCAGCAGCCCAGCAGGGGGGGCCCGGGACGGGGGCTACACCTTC. Translation: CASSPAGGARDGGYTF.

The chain links TRBV6-5 to TRBJ2-7; D might be TRBD2 (6 bases). Deletions cut 5 bases from V and 3 bases from J, with 14 bases between. This CDR3 has 14 residues. CDR1 and CDR2 (germline): MNHEY, SVGAGI. CDR3 DNA sequence: TGTGCCAGCAGTAAGGACCAGGGAGGCTACGAGCAGTACTTC. Translated: CASSKDQGGYEQYF.

This clone came up once. The genes are TRBV11-3 and TRBJ2-1, with a possible D match to TRBD1 (6 bases). Trimming shortened V by 3 bases and J by 7 bases, and 10 bases separated the two germline ends. The CDR3 consists of 13 residues. Germline CDR1 is SGHNT and CDR2 is YENEEA. CDR3 sequence reads: CASSLRGTNEQFF. The CDR3 coding sequence is TGTGCCAGCAGCTTGCGAGGGACAAATGAGCAGTTCTTC.

CDR3 coding DNA: TGTGCCAGTAGTATGGGGACAGGGCGCACCGGGGAGCTGTTTTTT. Amino acid sequence: CASSMGTGRTGELFF. The chain joins TRBV19 to TRBJ2-2, with 9 nucleotides matching TRBD1. This CDR3 is 15 amino acids long. The V gene end was trimmed by 3 bases and the J gene end by 4 bases; junction bases not matched to a gene: 3. Germline CDR1 reads LNHDA; CDR2 reads SQIVND (reference sequence).

This chain connects TRBV28 to TRBJ2-3, with 13 bases that match TRBD2. The CDR3 length is 15 residues. V trimming: 4 bases; J trimming: 14 bases; junction bases outside the gene matches: 12. Per the germline V gene, CDR1 is MDHEN and CDR2 is SYDVKM. The CDR3 here is CASSSGWTSGSIWYF. As DNA, the CDR3 is TGTGCCAGCAGTTCAGGGTGGACTAGCGGGAGTATTTGGTATTTT.

This clone was seen once. The chain recombines TRBV5-1 with TRBJ2-3, with 7 bases matching TRBD2. With 0 bases clipped from V and 5 bases from J, the junction kept 9 bases outside the gene matches. The V gene's germline CDR1 is SGHRS and CDR2 YFSETQ. This CDR3 spans 16 amino acids. CDR3 amino acids: CASSLVAGAPGDTQYF. The CDR3 DNA follows: TGCGCCAGCAGCTTGGTGGCGGGAGCTCCGGGAGATACGCAGTATTTT.

The rearrangement joins TRBV19 to TRBJ1-2, with unresolved D. The CDR3 sequence is 15 residues long. From germline, CDR1 is LNHDA and CDR2 SQIVND (reference sequence). V was trimmed by 6 bases and J by 4 bases, leaving 18 bases between them. The CDR3 is CASSHQFLGAYGYTF. The CDR3 DNA reads TGTGCCAGTAGCCATCAATTCCTAGGCGCCTATGGCTACACCTTC.

The chain combines TRBV11-3 with TRBJ2-3; tentative D call: TRBD2 (5 bases). The V gene's germline CDR1 is SGHNT and CDR2 YENEEA. The CDR3 runs to 14 residues. Between the trimmed V and J ends, which lost 6 bases and 0 bases, there was a span of 10 bases. The CDR3 loop is CASSPGISTDTQYF. The CDR3 DNA sequence: TGTGCCAGCAGTCCGGGGATTAGCACAGATACGCAGTATTTT. Complete variable domain (other parts from reference TRBV11-3 and TRBJ2-3): EAGVVQSPRYKIIEKKQPVAFWCNPISGHNTLYWYLQNLGQGPELLIRYENEEAVDDSQLPKDRFSAERLKGVDSTLKIQPAELGDSAVYLCASSPGISTDTQYFGPGTRLTVL.

V and J are TRBV2 and TRBJ1-2; tentatively, D is TRBD1 (6 bases). Germline lookup yields CDR1 SNHLY and CDR2 FYNNEI. The length of the CDR3 is 14 residues. V lost 6 bases, J lost 6 bases, and 17 bases lay in between. CDR3 sequence (DNA): TGTGCCAGCAGCTTACAGGGAAGTTGGGATGGCTACACCTTC. Its translation is CASSLQGSWDGYTF.

This chain joins TRBV5-4 and TRBJ2-3, with D perhaps matching TRBD2 (5 bases). The germline V gene has CDR1 SGHNT and CDR2 YYREEE (reference sequence). CDR3 length: 15 residues. V was trimmed by 0 bases and J by 4 bases, leaving 12 bases between them. The CDR3 reads CASSLGLAGADTQYF. CDR3 bases: TGTGCCAGCAGCTTGGGGCTAGCTGGCGCAGATACGCAGTATTTT.

The V gene is TRBV28, the J gene TRBJ2-3; 7 positions agree with TRBD2. The trim removed 6 bases at V and 4 bases at J, leaving 7 bases unmatched. Germline assignment: CDR1 MDHEN and CDR2 SYDVKM. The CDR3 contains 14 residues. The CDR3 reads CASSPEGGSDTQYF. DNA for the CDR3: TGTGCCAGCAGCCCGGAGGGAGGGTCAGATACGCAGTATTTT.

This CDR3 is CAISERGGRASTDTQYF. Here the CDR3 DNA reads TGTGCCATCAGTGAGAGGGGCGGGAGGGCTAGCACAGATACGCAGTATTTT. V gene TRBV10-3 combines with J gene TRBJ2-3; TRBD2 aligns across 9 bases. Losses at the gene ends were 2 bases for V and 0 bases for J; bases not matched to a gene: 6. CDR3 size: 17 residues. Per germline, CDR1 ENHRY and CDR2 SYGVKD.

The J gene is TRBJ2-5, the V gene TRBV3-1 (or the pseudogene TRBV3-2), with TRBD1 as a possible D gene (6 bases). V was clipped by 0 bases and J by 5 bases, with 10 bases between them. This CDR3 has 14 residues. Germline CDR1 is LGHDT and CDR2 is YNNKEL (reference sequence). In DNA, the CDR3 is TGTGCCAGCAGCCAAGATGGGGGCGTGGAGACCCAGTACTTC. Translation: CASSQDGGVETQYF.

The CDR3 DNA sequence: TGCGCCAGCAGCCAACAGGACAGGGGTAGTGAAAAACTGTTTTTT. This sequence encodes CASSQQDRGSEKLFF. J is TRBJ1-4 and V is TRBV4-1; 9 bases line up with TRBD1. The V segment lost 2 bases and the J segment 7 bases; nucleotides outside the gene matches: 5. Germline CDR1 MGHRA, CDR2 YSYEKL. The CDR3 is 15 amino acids.

This chain links TRBV27 with TRBJ2-7; possibly TRBD2 for D (6 bases). This CDR3 has 13 residues. CDR1 is MNHEY and CDR2 is SMNVEV in the germline V gene (reference sequence). V was pared by 3 bases and J by 7 bases, with 13 bases between. This CDR3 is CASSLNGGTEQYF. The CDR3 bases are TGTGCCAGCAGTTTGAACGGGGGAACTGAGCAGTACTTC.